Listed below are T cell receptor beta chains from one sample, sequenced in a study of blood T cell repertoires in COVID-19. Only in-frame clones appear in the TCRdb table, and some are missing; sequencing was by immunoSEQ multiplex PCR. The table shows approximately 330,000 clones, with approximately 88% occurring only once. Sequenced input: peripheral blood. The origin of the receptors is a woman aged 45-65 years with active or convalescent COVID-19. The CDR3 runs from the conserved cysteine through the conserved F or W. The D gene is left open where the match is weak. Rows give clone size only sometimes, using once, few, many, or a class for an expanded clone.

TRBJ1-2,-,TRBD1,TRBV2,CASIPGQGLSYYGYTF,TGTGCCAGCATCCCGGGACAGGGACTTTCCTACTATGGCTACACCTTC
TRBJ2-4,-,TRBD2,TRBV6-2/TRBV6-3,CASSWGSGILNIQYF,TGTGCCAGCAGTTGGGGAAGCGGGATATTAAACATTCAGTACTTC
TRBJ2-1,-,-,TRBV19,CASNKPGLGNNEQFF,TGTGCCAGTAACAAGCCGGGACTGGGTAACAATGAGCAGTTCTTC
TRBJ2-6,-,TRBD1,TRBV29-1,CSVEDRKRQGISGANVLTF,TGCAGCGTTGAAGATCGTAAGAGACAGGGAATCTCTGGGGCCAACGTCCTGACTTTC
TRBJ2-4,-,-,TRBV18,CASSPPDRGGDIQYF,TGTGCCAGCTCACCACCGGACAGAGGGGGGGACATTCAGTACTTC
TRBJ2-7,-,TRBD2,TRBV5-1,CASSPSGSTYEQYF,TGCGCCAGCAGCCCTAGCGGGAGCACCTACGAGCAGTACTTC
TRBJ1-5,-,-,TRBV19,CASKTYSNQPQHF,TGTGCCAGTAAGACTTATAGCAATCAGCCCCAGCATTTT
TRBJ1-5,-,-,TRBV18,CASSETDSNQPQHF,TGTGCCAGCTCAGAGACAGATAGCAATCAGCCCCAGCATTTT
TRBJ2-5,once,TRBD1,TRBV5-1,CASMRGTGTYGETQYF,TGCGCCAGCATGAGGGGGACAGGCACCTATGGGGAGACCCAGTACTTC
TRBJ1-5,-,-,TRBV10-3,CAISEERQMPQHF,TGTGCCATCAGTGAAGAGCGACAGATGCCCCAGCATTTT
TRBJ1-1,-,-,TRBV6-5,CASSIRQGMNTEAFF,TGTGCCAGCAGCATCCGCCAGGGAATGAACACTGAAGCTTTCTTT
TRBJ2-1,-,-,TRBV7-2,CASSFGRGLYNEQFF,TGTGCCAGCAGCTTCGGGCGGGGGCTCTACAATGAGCAGTTCTTC
TRBJ2-2,-,-,TRBV3-1/TRBV3-2,CASSQGQNTGELFF,TGTGCCAGCAGCCAAGGACAGAATACCGGGGAGCTGTTTTTT
TRBJ1-2,-,-,TRBV5-5,CASSLGTASYGYTF,TGTGCCAGCAGCTTGGGGACAGCCTCTTATGGCTACACCTTC
TRBJ1-5,-,-,TRBV18,CASSPAGKDQPQHF,TGTGCCAGCTCACCTGCGGGTAAAGATCAGCCCCAGCATTTT
TRBJ2-2,-,TRBD2,TRBV5-1,CASSLGLANTGELFF,TGCGCCAGCAGCCTCGGACTAGCGAACACCGGGGAGCTGTTTTTT
TRBJ2-3,-,TRBD1,TRBV7-8,CASSLRTWTGMPSTDTQYF,TGTGCCAGCAGCTTAAGGACCTGGACAGGCATGCCTAGCACAGATACGCAGTATTTT
TRBJ2-1,-,TRBD2,TRBV27,CASSPGLAGGRWHEQFF,TGTGCCAGCAGCCCAGGACTAGCGGGAGGTAGGTGGCATGAGCAGTTCTTC
TRBJ2-1,-,-,TRBV7-6,CASSLGGRGNEQFF,TGTGCCAGCAGCTTAGGTGGCAGGGGTAATGAGCAGTTCTTC
TRBJ2-3,-,TRBD2,TRBV28,CASSSLGLGGSLRAADTQYF,TGTGCCAGCAGTTCCCTGGGACTAGGGGGGAGCCTTAGGGCCGCAGATACGCAGTATTTT
TRBJ2-5,once,-,TRBV5-5,CASSLLRETQYF,TGTGCCAGCAGCTTACTTCGAGAGACCCAGTACTTC
TRBJ1-1,-,-,TRBV28,CASSPGGFTEAFF,TGTGCCAGCAGCCCGGGTGGGTTCACTGAAGCTTTCTTT
TRBJ1-2,-,TRBD1,TRBV29-1,CSVFSYRGPGGYTF,TGCAGCGTATTCTCTTACAGGGGACCGGGTGGCTACACCTTC